These T cell receptor beta chains were read from a single sample in a study of T cells in Graves' hyperthyroidism and ophthalmopathy. TCRdb reprocessed the multiplex PCR reads with MiXCR, giving one entry per CDR3 protein. The sample has about 360,000 distinct CDR3 sequences; approximately 19% are singletons. The sample was blood. Receptors originate from a woman aged 18 to 35 with Graves' hyperthyroidism. Each CDR3 is given with its conserved first and last residue. The D gene is left open where the match is weak. Expanded clones get a size class; other rows say once, few or many, or leave the size out.

d_gene: TRBD1
abundance: many
v_gene: TRBV20-1
j_gene: TRBJ1-2
len: 15
CDR3aa: CSARDPAGGPYGYTF
CDR3nt: TGCAGTGCTAGAGATCCCGCAGGGGGCCCTTATGGCTACACCTTC

d_gene: .
abundance: .
v_gene: TRBV11-1
j_gene: TRBJ1-1
len: 14
CDR3aa: CASSVSRRGTEAFF
CDR3nt: TGTGCCAGCAGCGTAAGCAGGAGGGGGACTGAAGCTTTCTTT

d_gene: .
abundance: many
v_gene: TRBV2
j_gene: TRBJ1-2
len: 13
CDR3aa: CASREGIYYGYTF
CDR3nt: TGTGCCAGCAGAGAGGGGATTTACTATGGCTACACCTTC

d_gene: .
abundance: many
v_gene: TRBV29-1
j_gene: TRBJ2-5
len: 12
CDR3aa: CSASEARETQYF
CDR3nt: TGCAGCGCCTCGGAGGCGCGGGAGACCCAGTACTTC

d_gene: TRBD1
abundance: .
v_gene: TRBV18
j_gene: TRBJ1-1
len: 18
CDR3aa: CASSPDRGPPVGNTEAFF
CDR3nt: TGTGCCAGCTCGCCGGACAGGGGGCCTCCCGTGGGGAACACTGAAGCTTTCTTT

d_gene: .
abundance: once
v_gene: TRBV30
j_gene: TRBJ2-5
len: 12
CDR3aa: CAWTGFGETQYF
CDR3nt: TGTGCCTGGACAGGGTTTGGAGAGACCCAGTACTTC

d_gene: TRBD1
abundance: many
v_gene: TRBV9
j_gene: TRBJ2-5
len: 15
CDR3aa: CASSVGGTAQETQYF
CDR3nt: TGTGCCAGCAGCGTAGGGGGGACAGCCCAAGAGACCCAGTACTTC

d_gene: TRBD1
abundance: many
v_gene: TRBV12-3/TRBV12-4
j_gene: TRBJ1-2
len: 13
CDR3aa: CASSLYRGHGYTF
CDR3nt: TGTGCCAGCAGTTTATACAGGGGGCATGGCTACACCTTC

d_gene: .
abundance: .
v_gene: TRBV20-1
j_gene: TRBJ1-5
len: 15
CDR3aa: CSVRDVRVPGQPQHF
CDR3nt: TGCAGTGTTAGAGATGTAAGGGTCCCCGGGCAGCCCCAGCATTTT

d_gene: .
abundance: many
v_gene: TRBV6-1
j_gene: TRBJ1-1
len: 13
CDR3aa: CASSDGGSTEAFF
CDR3nt: TGTGCCAGCAGTGATGGGGGGAGCACTGAAGCTTTCTTT

d_gene: .
abundance: .
v_gene: TRBV6-4
j_gene: TRBJ2-1
len: 13
CDR3aa: CASSVTGYNEQFF
CDR3nt: TGTGCCAGCAGCGTGACAGGATACAATGAGCAGTTCTTC

d_gene: .
abundance: many
v_gene: TRBV29-1
j_gene: TRBJ1-2
len: 12
CDR3aa: CSSGPEDGGYTF
CDR3nt: TGCAGCTCTGGCCCCGAGGATGGGGGCTACACCTTC

d_gene: .
abundance: many
v_gene: TRBV7-9
j_gene: TRBJ2-7
len: 11
CDR3aa: CASSFNYEQYF
CDR3nt: TGTGCCAGCAGCTTCAATTACGAGCAGTACTTC

d_gene: TRBD1
abundance: many
v_gene: TRBV7-9
j_gene: TRBJ2-7
len: 14
CDR3aa: CASRSTGGINEQYF
CDR3nt: TGTGCCAGCAGGTCAACAGGGGGTATCAACGAGCAGTACTTC

d_gene: .
abundance: .
v_gene: TRBV6-5
j_gene: TRBJ2-5
len: 15
CDR3aa: CASSYRQGKQETQYF
CDR3nt: TGTGCCAGCAGTTACCGGCAGGGGAAACAAGAGACCCAGTACTTC

d_gene: TRBD1
abundance: .
v_gene: TRBV11-2
j_gene: TRBJ2-1
len: 16
CDR3aa: CASSTGTVSSYNEQFF
CDR3nt: TGTGCCAGCAGCACCGGGACAGTGAGCTCCTACAATGAGCAGTTCTTC

d_gene: .
abundance: many
v_gene: TRBV10-3
j_gene: TRBJ1-1
len: 14
CDR3aa: CAISEGGLNTEAFF
CDR3nt: TGTGCCATCAGTGAGGGGGGACTGAACACTGAAGCTTTCTTT

d_gene: .
abundance: many
v_gene: TRBV14
j_gene: TRBJ1-1
len: 17
CDR3aa: CASSQGLWGARGNEAFF
CDR3nt: TGTGCCAGCAGCCAAGGACTGTGGGGGGCCCGGGGCAATGAAGCTTTCTTT

d_gene: TRBD1
abundance: many
v_gene: TRBV28
j_gene: TRBJ1-5
len: 21
CDR3aa: CASSITYLRDRDLYSNQPQHF
CDR3nt: TGTGCCAGCAGTATAACGTACCTCCGGGACAGGGACCTCTATAGCAATCAGCCCCAGCATTTT

d_gene: .
abundance: many
v_gene: TRBV6-1
j_gene: TRBJ1-5
len: 14
CDR3aa: CASNRVPSNQPQHF
CDR3nt: TGTGCCAGCAACCGGGTTCCTAGCAATCAGCCCCAGCATTTT

d_gene: TRBD1
abundance: few
v_gene: TRBV2
j_gene: TRBJ2-7
len: 17
CDR3aa: CASPPFKLDRGLYEQYF
CDR3nt: TGTGCCAGCCCGCCGTTCAAATTGGACAGGGGGCTCTACGAGCAGTACTTC

d_gene: .
abundance: many
v_gene: TRBV20-1
j_gene: TRBJ2-7
len: 15
CDR3aa: CSARPNLLNAYEQYF
CDR3nt: TGCAGTGCTAGACCCAATTTACTGAACGCCTACGAGCAGTACTTC

d_gene: .
abundance: few
v_gene: TRBV5-1
j_gene: TRBJ2-2
len: 17
CDR3aa: CASQTGAKFANTGELFF
CDR3nt: TGCGCCAGCCAGACTGGGGCCAAGTTCGCGAACACCGGGGAGCTGTTTTTT

d_gene: TRBD1
abundance: many
v_gene: TRBV12-3/TRBV12-4
j_gene: TRBJ1-1
len: 16
CDR3aa: CASSPRTGAGDTEAFF
CDR3nt: TGTGCCAGCAGTCCCCGGACAGGGGCGGGCGACACTGAAGCTTTCTTT

d_gene: .
abundance: .
v_gene: TRBV28
j_gene: TRBJ1-2
len: 16
CDR3aa: CASSFLDVRRDYGYTF
CDR3nt: TGTGCCAGCAGTTTCCTGGACGTCCGCCGGGACTATGGCTACACCTTC

d_gene: .
abundance: .
v_gene: TRBV6-2/TRBV6-3
j_gene: TRBJ2-7
len: 14
CDR3aa: CASSYSIPTYEQYF
CDR3nt: TGTGCCAGCAGTTACTCGATCCCCACCTACGAGCAGTACTTC

d_gene: .
abundance: many
v_gene: TRBV19
j_gene: TRBJ2-6
len: 19
CDR3aa: CASSKRVISPLSGANVLTF
CDR3nt: TGTGCCAGTAGTAAGCGTGTAATATCCCCTCTCTCTGGGGCCAACGTCCTGACTTTC

d_gene: .
abundance: few
v_gene: TRBV10-3
j_gene: TRBJ2-5
len: 14
CDR3aa: CAISEGGLKETQYF
CDR3nt: TGTGCCATCAGTGAGGGAGGGCTTAAAGAGACCCAGTACTTC

d_gene: .
abundance: many
v_gene: TRBV10-3
j_gene: TRBJ2-7
len: 12
CDR3aa: CASMDGIHEQYF
CDR3nt: TGTGCCAGCATGGATGGGATCCACGAGCAGTACTTC